This T cell receptor beta chain was documented in a study of neurological immune-mediated disorders. In this sample, this clonotype turned up many times. MiXCR, applied by TCRdb to the 5' RACE reads, yields one record per CDR3 protein. The sample has around 41,000 distinct CDR3 sequences, 13% to 15% seen once. This CDR3 has 12 amino acids. CDR1 and CDR2 from the germline V gene are SEHNR and FQNEAQ (reference sequence). Trimming took 8 bases from V and 8 from J, leaving 15 bases between them. What was sequenced was CD4+ T cells from blood. This receptor was taken from a woman in her sixties or seventies with HTLV-1-associated myelopathy (HAM/TSP). The V call is TRBV7-9, the J call TRBJ1-1; D uncertain. The CDR3 region is CASSFWEREAFF. CDR3 nucleotide sequence: TGTGCCAGCTCGTTTTGGGAGAGGGAAGCTTTCTTT.